The rows below give T cell receptor beta chains drawn from one sample of a study of cytomegalovirus exposure and HLA in healthy donors. Here immunoSEQ multiplex PCR was the method, and the copy in TCRdb shows in-frame clones only, minus some. This repertoire includes approximately 100,000 clones. Specimen: PBMCs. The receptors were gathered from a man between 50 and 59 years old in good health and CMV-seronegative. Both conserved end residues are part of each CDR3. The D gene is left open where the match is weak.

DNA: TGTGCCAGCAGCGGGGGACTAGGAATGATAGGTGAGCAGTTCTTC
CDR3: CASSGGLGMIGEQFF
V: TRBV5-4
D: TRBD2
J: TRBJ2-1

DNA: TGCGCCAGCAGTTTTCAGGGGGGCCAAGAGACCCAGTACTTC
CDR3: CASSFQGGQETQYF
V: TRBV5-1
D: NA
J: TRBJ2-5

DNA: TGTGCCAGCAGTGTTAGTACAGGCTCCTACGAGCAGTACTTC
CDR3: CASSVSTGSYEQYF
V: TRBV6-1
D: NA
J: TRBJ2-7

DNA: TGTGCCAGCAGTGACCCAGCGGGAGCAGGCTACGAGCAGTACTTC
CDR3: CASSDPAGAGYEQYF
V: TRBV25-1
D: TRBD2
J: TRBJ2-7

DNA: TGTGCCAGCAGTGCCCGGACAGGGGGCAATAAAAGCAATCAGCCCCAGCATTTT
CDR3: CASSARTGGNKSNQPQHF
V: TRBV28
D: TRBD1
J: TRBJ1-5

DNA: TGTGCCAGCAGCGCCCCAAGCGGGAGGCCTCACGAGCAGTACTTC
CDR3: CASSAPSGRPHEQYF
V: TRBV11-3
D: TRBD2
J: TRBJ2-7

DNA: TGCAGCGTTGAGGGCCGGGACAGGGGGCGCGAGACCCAGTACTTC
CDR3: CSVEGRDRGRETQYF
V: TRBV29-1
D: TRBD1
J: TRBJ2-5

DNA: TGTGCCAGCAGCCAAGATGGGGCAGGGGCTAACTATGGCTACACCTTC
CDR3: CASSQDGAGANYGYTF
V: TRBV4-2
D: NA
J: TRBJ1-2

DNA: TGCAGTGCTTTTTCGGGATATGGCTACACCTTC
CDR3: CSAFSGYGYTF
V: TRBV20-1
D: NA
J: TRBJ1-2

DNA: TGTGCCAGCAGCTTGTTCGGGGGTCCAAGCGAGCAGTACTTC
CDR3: CASSLFGGPSEQYF
V: TRBV5-4
D: NA
J: TRBJ2-7

DNA: TGCGCCAGCAGCCGTCCAGGTGGCAGGGATGGGTATGGCTACACCTTC
CDR3: CASSRPGGRDGYGYTF
V: TRBV4-1
D: NA
J: TRBJ1-2

DNA: TGTGCCAGCAGTGAATTGGGACAGGGGGTTCAGCCCCAGCATTTT
CDR3: CASSELGQGVQPQHF
V: TRBV2
D: TRBD1
J: TRBJ1-5

DNA: TGTGCCAGTTCGGACAGCAAATATGGCTACACCTTC
CDR3: CASSDSKYGYTF
V: TRBV18
D: NA
J: TRBJ1-2

DNA: TGTGCCAGCTCCCCCACGGAAGAGACCCAGTACTTC
CDR3: CASSPTEETQYF
V: TRBV18
D: NA
J: TRBJ2-5

DNA: TGTGCCAGCATTCTCGGGGGGGGAGCCGGGGAGCTGTTTTTT
CDR3: CASILGGGAGELFF
V: TRBV6-6
D: TRBD2
J: TRBJ2-2

DNA: TGTGCCTGGAGTTTTCGCGGGAGTTCTAACTATGGCTACACCTTC
CDR3: CAWSFRGSSNYGYTF
V: TRBV30
D: NA
J: TRBJ1-2

DNA: TGTGCCTGGAGTGTAACGACAGGGAATCAGCCCCAGCATTTT
CDR3: CAWSVTTGNQPQHF
V: TRBV30
D: TRBD1
J: TRBJ1-5

DNA: TGCGCCATCAGTGTTCCTAGCGGGGACCCCCAGTACTTC
CDR3: CAISVPSGDPQYF
V: TRBV10-3
D: TRBD2
J: TRBJ2-5

DNA: TGTGCCAGCTCACCACCGCAGGGGATTCGGAGTGAGCAGTTCTTC
CDR3: CASSPPQGIRSEQFF
V: TRBV18
D: NA
J: TRBJ2-1

DNA: TGTGCCAGCTCACCCTCCGGGACAGGGTTCTACGAGCAGTACTTC
CDR3: CASSPSGTGFYEQYF
V: TRBV18
D: TRBD1
J: TRBJ2-7

DNA: TGTGCCAGCAGGGGGGACTCATCCTACGAGCAGTACTTC
CDR3: CASRGDSSYEQYF
V: TRBV21-1
D: NA
J: TRBJ2-7

DNA: TGCGCCAGCAGCTTGCGGCAGGCAGGGAACACTGAAGCTTTCTTT
CDR3: CASSLRQAGNTEAFF
V: TRBV5-1
D: NA
J: TRBJ1-1

DNA: TGCAGCGTTGTGAACAGGGGGCGTGCTTTCTTT
CDR3: CSVVNRGRAFF
V: TRBV29-1
D: TRBD1
J: TRBJ1-1

DNA: TGCGCCAGCAGCTTGAGGGACAGGGGGCACTACGAGCAGTACTTC
CDR3: CASSLRDRGHYEQYF
V: TRBV5-1
D: TRBD1
J: TRBJ2-7

DNA: TGTGCCAGTAGTAGAGAGGAGGGCTCCTACAATGAGCAGTTCTTC
CDR3: CASSREEGSYNEQFF
V: TRBV19
D: NA
J: TRBJ2-1

DNA: TGCGCCAGCAGCCAAGATCAGGGGGCTATACTGTACGAGCAGTACTTC
CDR3: CASSQDQGAILYEQYF
V: TRBV4-1
D: TRBD1
J: TRBJ2-7

DNA: TGTGCCAGTAGTATAGCTGTCTCTGGAAACACCATATATTTT
CDR3: CASSIAVSGNTIYF
V: TRBV19
D: NA
J: TRBJ1-3

DNA: TGTGCCAGCAGCCCCTCAATCGGACTAGCGGGGTACAATGAGCAGTTCTTC
CDR3: CASSPSIGLAGYNEQFF
V: TRBV5-8
D: TRBD2
J: TRBJ2-1

DNA: TGTGCCAGCAGTCGACAGGCCCTGAGCTCCTACGAGCAGTACTTC
CDR3: CASSRQALSSYEQYF
V: TRBV6-5
D: NA
J: TRBJ2-7

DNA: TGTGCCAGCAGCGTCCAGACTAGCGGAGAAGAGACCCAGTACTTC
CDR3: CASSVQTSGEETQYF
V: TRBV5-4
D: TRBD2
J: TRBJ2-5

DNA: TGTGCCAGCAGCTCCCACAGGAGCGGCTACACCTTC
CDR3: CASSSHRSGYTF
V: TRBV7-9
D: NA
J: TRBJ1-2

DNA: TGTGCCAGCAGCAGTACAGGGGGCGGAGAGACCCAGTACTTC
CDR3: CASSSTGGGETQYF
V: TRBV6-5
D: TRBD1
J: TRBJ2-5

DNA: TGTGCCTGGAGTGACCACAGGACTTGGAGGGGAGAGCAGTACTTC
CDR3: CAWSDHRTWRGEQYF
V: TRBV30
D: NA
J: TRBJ2-7

DNA: TGTGCCAGCAGAAACGGGGAGGGGGGAAGGGAAGGCTACACCTTC
CDR3: CASRNGEGGREGYTF
V: TRBV6-5
D: NA
J: TRBJ1-2

DNA: TGCGCCAGCAGCATCCAAACTAGCGGGAGTTGGTCCGAGCAGTTCTTC
CDR3: CASSIQTSGSWSEQFF
V: TRBV5-1
D: TRBD2
J: TRBJ2-1

DNA: TGTGCCAGTAGTATCCAGGGGACCACGAACACTGAAGCTTTCTTT
CDR3: CASSIQGTTNTEAFF
V: TRBV19
D: NA
J: TRBJ1-1